These 20 T cell receptor beta chains were all obtained from the same sample, sequenced in a study of T cell repertoires in cytomegalovirus infection. TCRdb redid the calling of the reads with MiXCR, one entry per CDR3 protein. The table lists hundreds of thousands of distinct CDR3 sequences, roughly 17% of them singletons, with 9.5% to 15% in the top ten. The sample was PBMCs. The receptors originated from a human donor in good health (CMV status not recorded). Some clones in this sample may be carry-over from other donors' samples.

The V gene is TRBV7-8, the J gene TRBJ2-3; D not certain. Trimming removed 10 bases from V and 3 bases from J, with 8 bases in between. The CDR3 has 11 residues. CDR1 and CDR2 from the germline V gene are SGHVS and FQNEAQ. CDR3 sequence: CATGQTDTQYF. CDR3 DNA sequence: TGTGCCACCGGGCAGACAGATACGCAGTATTTT.

Concerning this clonotype itself: The junction shows a germline mismatch at one end, possibly a read error. This rearrangement joins TRBV4-2 to TRBJ2-7; D unclear. The CDR3 is 15 amino acids. Germline lookup yields CDR1 LGHNA and CDR2 YNFKEQ. DNA of the CDR3: TGTGCCAGCAACCAAGACGGCGTAGGCGCCTACGAGCAGTACTTC. Translation gives CASNQDGVGAYEQYF.

This clonotype was counted many times. This chain joins TRBV7-6 and TRBJ2-4; D tentatively fits TRBD1 or TRBD2 (7 bases each). CDR1 and CDR2 from the germline V gene are SGHVS and FNYEAQ. The length of the CDR3 is 14 residues. Trimming pared 1 base from V and 10 bases from J, leaving 14 bases between. CDR3 DNA: TGTGCCAGCAGCTTAGGAAGGGGGCGGGAGATTCAGTACTTC. Translating gives CASSLGRGREIQYF.

This clonotype was recorded a few times. V is TRBV23-1 and J is TRBJ2-1, with TRBD1 identical over 10 bases. Being an ORF, TRBV23-1 has a function that is uncertain. Trimming took 2 bases from V and 5 from J; bases not matched to a gene: 6. This CDR3 comprises 16 residues. The CDR3: CASSQPGGQGHNEQFF. CDR3 DNA sequence: TGCGCCAGCAGTCAACCGGGGGGACAGGGGCACAATGAGCAGTTCTTC.

This clonotype was counted only a few times. The chain employs TRBV7-9 and TRBJ2-5; D not certain. Trimming left V 4 bases short and J 5 bases short, with 8 bases between. Germline V gene data show CDR1 as SEHNR and CDR2 as FQNEAQ (reference sequence). The CDR3 is 12 residues long. The CDR3 loop is CASSSSAETQYF. DNA for the CDR3: TGTGCCAGCAGCTCGTCAGCGGAGACCCAGTACTTC.

The chain employs TRBV11-1 and TRBJ2-3; D gene unclear. This CDR3 spans 14 amino acids. Germline loops: CDR1 SGHAT, CDR2 FQDESV (reference sequence). Trimming stripped 3 bases from V and 6 bases from J, with 13 bases between. CDR3 nucleotides: TGTGCCAGCAGCTTGGCTGGGTCCGTCGATACGCAGTATTTT. Translation: CASSLAGSVDTQYF.

In this sample, this clonotype turned up a few times. This sequence joins TRBV3-1 and TRBJ1-1; a possible D gene is TRBD1 (6 bases). This CDR3 spans 14 amino acids. Trimming shortened V by 4 bases and J by 12 bases, and 21 bases separated the two germline ends. Per the germline V gene, CDR1 is LGHDT and CDR2 is YNNKEL (reference sequence). Here the CDR3 DNA reads TGTGCCAGCAGCCGTAATGGCGGCGGGACACAGACTTTCTTT. It codes for CASSRNGGGTQTFF.

This clonotype appeared many times. This chain joins TRBV7-2 and TRBJ2-3; a weak D match, TRBD1 (6 bases). There are 15 residues in the CDR3. The germline gives CDR1 SGHTA, CDR2 FQGNSA. V lost 5 bases and J lost 2, with 14 bases in between. The CDR3 DNA follows: TGTGCCAGCAGCGCCATCAGGGGCGCCACAGATACGCAGTATTTT. Amino acids: CASSAIRGATDTQYF.

This clonotype showed up just a few times. The chain joins TRBV3-1 to TRBJ2-1; a weak D match, TRBD1 (6 bases). The germline gives CDR1 LGHDT, CDR2 YNNKEL (reference sequence). The CDR3 sequence is 14 residues long. The V gene lost 0 bases and the J gene lost 7 bases, with 10 bases spanning the gap. The CDR3 sequence is CASSQDYRVNEQFF. CDR3 sequence (DNA): TGTGCCAGCAGCCAAGATTACAGGGTTAATGAGCAGTTCTTC.

This clonotype has a handful of counts. The chain combines TRBV5-1 with TRBJ1-1; perhaps TRBD1 as D (6 bases). CDR3 size: 15 residues. V was pared by 4 bases and J by 1 base, with 14 bases between. Germline V CDR1 and CDR2: SGHRS, YFSETQ. DNA for the CDR3: TGCGCCAGCAGCAATCAGGGGCTTTGGAACACTGAAGCTTTCTTT. It yields the protein CASSNQGLWNTEAFF.

Ten or more counts support this clonotype. The chain employs TRBV2 and TRBJ1-5; D is undetermined. Germline V gene lookup returns CDR1 SNHLY and CDR2 FYNNEI. V was trimmed by 6 bases and J by 7 bases, leaving 28 bases between them. The CDR3 spans 18 residues. The CDR3 nucleotides read TGTGCCAGCAGCCCGCAATTCCCAGTCCCGGCAGCCCACCAGCCCCAGCATTTT. Translated: CASSPQFPVPAAHQPQHF.

This clonotype has more than one count but fewer than ten. This rearrangement joins TRBV7-2 to TRBJ2-2; D perhaps matches TRBD2 (5 bases). The V and J ends lost 7 bases and 3 bases respectively, with 24 bases between them. This CDR3 region has 18 residues. Per germline, CDR1 SGHTA and CDR2 FQGNSA. The CDR3, as DNA: TGTGCCAGCACCCCGCGCGGGTCTAGCTGGTGGGACACCGGGGAGCTGTTTTTT. It specifies CASTPRGSSWWDTGELFF.

This clonotype was seen at least ten times. The rearrangement uses TRBV7-2 and TRBJ1-5; D remains unclear. The germline V gene has CDR1 SGHTA and CDR2 FQGNSA. V was pared by 0 bases and J by 4 bases, with 10 bases between. The CDR3 covers 15 residues. CDR3 bases: TGTGCCAGCAGCTTAGCGTATAGGTCTAATCAGCCCCAGCATTTT. Amino acid sequence: CASSLAYRSNQPQHF.

The J gene is TRBJ2-3, the V gene TRBV2; either TRBD1 or TRBD2 may supply D (6 bases each). V shed 6 bases and J shed 1 base, with 17 bases lying between them. Germline CDR1 is SNHLY and CDR2 is FYNNEI. CDR3 length: 16 residues. CDR3 coding DNA: TGTGCCAGCAGCATCGGGGGCTCGCTACGCACAGATACGCAGTATTTT. The encoded protein is CASSIGGSLRTDTQYF.

This clonotype was seen a few times. The CDR3 is CSARGSWQGARRSIYGYTF. In DNA form, the CDR3 reads TGCAGTGCTAGGGGAAGTTGGCAGGGGGCGCGACGATCAATCTATGGCTACACCTTC. This chain joins TRBV20-1 and TRBJ1-2, with 8 positions matching TRBD1. CDR3 length equals 19 residues. Germline CDR1 DFQATT, CDR2 SNEGSKA (reference sequence). V was clipped by 3 bases and J by 4 bases; unmatched bases: 22.

This clonotype was seen ten or more times. This rearrangement joins TRBV12-3 or TRBV12-4 to TRBJ2-1, with 7 bases matching TRBD1. The CDR3 is made up of 16 amino acids. V gave up 3 bases and J gave up 2 bases; unmatched junction bases: 7. CDR3 residues: CASSLGWDRAYNEQFF. As DNA, the CDR3 is TGTGCCAGCAGTTTGGGTTGGGACAGAGCCTACAATGAGCAGTTCTTC.

This clonotype was recorded a few times. The chain recombines TRBV3-1 with TRBJ2-3; unclear D gene. Germline V gene lookup returns CDR1 LGHDT and CDR2 YNNKEL (reference sequence). This CDR3 is 12 amino acids long. V lost 0 bases to trimming and J lost 8 bases, with 6 bases between them. The CDR3 region is CASSQDVATQYF. CDR3 in DNA: TGTGCCAGCAGCCAAGATGTAGCTACGCAGTATTTT.

This rearrangement joins TRBV6-2 or TRBV6-3 to TRBJ1-4; 7 bases are shared with TRBD1. The CDR3 runs to 15 residues. Germline CDR1 MNHEY, CDR2 SVGEGT. V shed 6 bases and J 5 bases; nucleotides not matched to a gene: 9. The CDR3 DNA is TGTGCCAGCAGCTTTCCCGAGACAGGGAATGAAAAACTGTTTTTT. Translation: CASSFPETGNEKLFF.

This clonotype came up many times. This chain joins TRBV28 and TRBJ2-5; 9 bases are shared with TRBD1. This CDR3 spans 15 amino acids. The J segment lost 5 bases and the V segment lost 5 bases, leaving 9 bases of the junction unmatched. The V gene's germline CDR1 is MDHEN and CDR2 SYDVKM. CDR3 sequence: CASSSPTGGGETQYF. CDR3 sequence (DNA): TGTGCCAGCAGTAGCCCGACAGGGGGTGGGGAGACCCAGTACTTC.

This clonotype occurred many times. The chain couples TRBV28 to TRBJ2-3; D gene uncertain. CDR3 length equals 15 residues. Germline V gene data show CDR1 as MDHEN and CDR2 as SYDVKM. V was clipped by 3 bases and J by 2 bases, with 12 bases between them. The CDR3 here is CASSLGQLNTDTQYF. DNA for the CDR3: TGTGCCAGCAGTTTGGGTCAGTTGAACACAGATACGCAGTATTTT.